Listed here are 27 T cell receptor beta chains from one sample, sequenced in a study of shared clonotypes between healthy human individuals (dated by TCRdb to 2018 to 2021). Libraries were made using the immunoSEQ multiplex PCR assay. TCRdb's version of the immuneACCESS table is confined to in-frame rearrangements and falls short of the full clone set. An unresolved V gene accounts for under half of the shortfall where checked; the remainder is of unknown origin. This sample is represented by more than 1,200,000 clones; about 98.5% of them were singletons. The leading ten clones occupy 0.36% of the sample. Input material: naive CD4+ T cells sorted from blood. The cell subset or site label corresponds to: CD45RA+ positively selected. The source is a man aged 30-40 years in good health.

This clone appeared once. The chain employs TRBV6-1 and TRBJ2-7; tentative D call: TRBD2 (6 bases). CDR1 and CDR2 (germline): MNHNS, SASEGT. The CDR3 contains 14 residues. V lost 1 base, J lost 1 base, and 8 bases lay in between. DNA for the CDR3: TGTGCCAGCAGTGAAGGGGGAGGATCCTACGAGCAGTACTTC. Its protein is CASSEGGGSYEQYF.

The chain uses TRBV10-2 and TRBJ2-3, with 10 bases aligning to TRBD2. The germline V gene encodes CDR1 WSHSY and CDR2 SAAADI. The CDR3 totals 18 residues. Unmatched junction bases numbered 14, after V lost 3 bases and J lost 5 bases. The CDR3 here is CASSDRHVAGGPGDTQYF. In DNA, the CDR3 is TGCGCCAGCAGTGACCGGCATGTAGCGGGAGGTCCCGGAGATACGCAGTATTTT.

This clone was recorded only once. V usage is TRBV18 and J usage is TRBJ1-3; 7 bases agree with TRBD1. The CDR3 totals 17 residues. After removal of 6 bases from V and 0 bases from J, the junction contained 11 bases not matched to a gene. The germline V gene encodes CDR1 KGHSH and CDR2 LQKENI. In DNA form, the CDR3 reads TGTGCCAGCTCGCGGGACAGCCAGATGAGCTCTGGAAACACCATATATTTT. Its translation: CASSRDSQMSSGNTIYF.

The CDR3 sequence: CASSLAHKGFGNTIYF. The CDR3 DNA reads as TGTGCCAGCAGCTTAGCCCACAAGGGTTTTGGAAACACCATATATTTT. The chain links TRBV7-9 to TRBJ1-3; the D is unclear. Trimming left V 0 bases short and J 3 bases short, with 12 bases between. The V gene's germline CDR1 is SEHNR and CDR2 FQNEAQ (reference sequence). The CDR3 has 16 residues.

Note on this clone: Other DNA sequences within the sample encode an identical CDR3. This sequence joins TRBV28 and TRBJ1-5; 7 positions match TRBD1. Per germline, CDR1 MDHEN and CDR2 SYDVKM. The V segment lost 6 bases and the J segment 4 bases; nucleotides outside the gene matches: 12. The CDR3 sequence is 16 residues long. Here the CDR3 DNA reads TGTGCCAGCAGCCCACGACAGGGAATAGGGAATCAGCCCCAGCATTTT. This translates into CASSPRQGIGNQPQHF.

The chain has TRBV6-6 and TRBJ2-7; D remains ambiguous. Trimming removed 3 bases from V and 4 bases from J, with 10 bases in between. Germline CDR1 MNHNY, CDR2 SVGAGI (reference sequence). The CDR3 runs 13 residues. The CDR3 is CASSYAEPYEQYF. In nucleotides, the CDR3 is TGTGCCAGCAGTTATGCGGAGCCTTACGAGCAGTACTTC.

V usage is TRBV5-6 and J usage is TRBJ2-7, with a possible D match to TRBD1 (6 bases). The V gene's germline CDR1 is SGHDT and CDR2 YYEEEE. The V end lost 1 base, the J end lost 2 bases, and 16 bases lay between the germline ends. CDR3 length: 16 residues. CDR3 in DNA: TGTGCCAGCAGCTTGAAGCCGCAGGGGTTTACCTACGAGCAGTACTTC. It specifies CASSLKPQGFTYEQYF.

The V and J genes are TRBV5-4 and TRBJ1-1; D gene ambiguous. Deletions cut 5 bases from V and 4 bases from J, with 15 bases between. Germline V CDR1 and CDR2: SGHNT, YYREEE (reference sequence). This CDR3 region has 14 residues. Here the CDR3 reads CASRAVGLGTEAFF. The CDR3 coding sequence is TGTGCCAGCAGAGCCGTCGGCCTGGGCACTGAAGCTTTCTTT.

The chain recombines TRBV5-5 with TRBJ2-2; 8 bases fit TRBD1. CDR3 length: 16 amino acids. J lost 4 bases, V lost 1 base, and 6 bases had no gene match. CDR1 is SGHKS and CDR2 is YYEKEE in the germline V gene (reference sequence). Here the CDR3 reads CASSLTTGVFTGELFF. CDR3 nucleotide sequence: TGTGCCAGCAGCTTGACGACAGGGGTTTTCACCGGGGAGCTGTTTTTT.

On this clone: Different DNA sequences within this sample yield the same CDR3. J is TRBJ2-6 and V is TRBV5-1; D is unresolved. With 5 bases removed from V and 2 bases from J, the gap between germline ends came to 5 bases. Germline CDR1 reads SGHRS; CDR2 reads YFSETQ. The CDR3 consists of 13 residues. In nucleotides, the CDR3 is TGCGCCAGCAGTTTAGCTGGGGCCAACGTCCTGACTTTC. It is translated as CASSLAGANVLTF.

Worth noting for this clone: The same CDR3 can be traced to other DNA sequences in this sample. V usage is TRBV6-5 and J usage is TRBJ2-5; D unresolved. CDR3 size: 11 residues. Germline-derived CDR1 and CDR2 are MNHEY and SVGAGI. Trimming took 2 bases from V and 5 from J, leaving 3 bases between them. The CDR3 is CASSYLETQYF. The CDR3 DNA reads TGTGCCAGCAGTTACCTTGAGACCCAGTACTTC.

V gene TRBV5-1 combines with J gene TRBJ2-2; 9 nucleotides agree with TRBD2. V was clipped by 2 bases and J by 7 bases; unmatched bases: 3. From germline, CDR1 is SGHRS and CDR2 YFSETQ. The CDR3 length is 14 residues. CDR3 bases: TGCGCCAGCAGCTTTAGCGGGAGTGGCGGGGAGCTGTTTTTT. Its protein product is CASSFSGSGGELFF.

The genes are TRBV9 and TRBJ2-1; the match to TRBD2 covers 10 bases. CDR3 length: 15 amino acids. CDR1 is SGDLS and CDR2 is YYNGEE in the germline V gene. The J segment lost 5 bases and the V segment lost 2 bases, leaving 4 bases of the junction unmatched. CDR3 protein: CASSVYGTSDNEQFF. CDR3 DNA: TGTGCCAGCAGCGTCTACGGGACTAGCGACAATGAGCAGTTCTTC.

CDR3 residues: CASSRGTGYTGELFF. CDR3 nucleotides: TGTGCCAGCAGCCGGGGGACGGGATACACCGGGGAGCTGTTTTTT. J is TRBJ2-2 and V is TRBV6-5, with D maybe TRBD2 (6 bases). Germline V CDR1 and CDR2: MNHEY, SVGAGI. The CDR3 is 15 amino acids. V lost 6 bases, J lost 3 bases, and 14 bases lay in between.

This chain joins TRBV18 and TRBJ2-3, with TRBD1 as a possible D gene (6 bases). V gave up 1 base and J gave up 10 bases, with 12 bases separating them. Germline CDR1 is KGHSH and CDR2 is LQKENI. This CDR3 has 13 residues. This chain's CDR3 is CASSPLERGSQYF. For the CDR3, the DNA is TGTGCCAGCTCACCACTGGAGAGGGGGTCGCAGTATTTT.

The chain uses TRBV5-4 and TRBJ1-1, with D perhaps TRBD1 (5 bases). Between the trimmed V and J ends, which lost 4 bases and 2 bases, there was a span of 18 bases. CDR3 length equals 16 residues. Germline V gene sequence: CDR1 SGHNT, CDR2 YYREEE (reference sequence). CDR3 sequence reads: CASSLGTTPRNTEAFF. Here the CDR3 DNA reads TGTGCCAGCAGCCTTGGGACTACCCCACGCAACACTGAAGCTTTCTTT.

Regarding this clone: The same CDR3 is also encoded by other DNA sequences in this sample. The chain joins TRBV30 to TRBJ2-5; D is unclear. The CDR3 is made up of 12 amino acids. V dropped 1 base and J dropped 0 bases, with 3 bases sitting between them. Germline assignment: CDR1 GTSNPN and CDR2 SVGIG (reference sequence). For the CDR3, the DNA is TGTGCCTGGAGTGGTGACCAAGAGACCCAGTACTTC. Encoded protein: CAWSGDQETQYF.

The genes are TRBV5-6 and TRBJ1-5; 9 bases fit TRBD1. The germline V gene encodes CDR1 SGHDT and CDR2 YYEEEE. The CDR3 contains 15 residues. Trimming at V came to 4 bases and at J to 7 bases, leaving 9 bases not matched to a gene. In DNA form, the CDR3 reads TGTGCCAGCAGCGCACGGGACAGGGTCTGGCAGCCCCAGCATTTT. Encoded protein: CASSARDRVWQPQHF.

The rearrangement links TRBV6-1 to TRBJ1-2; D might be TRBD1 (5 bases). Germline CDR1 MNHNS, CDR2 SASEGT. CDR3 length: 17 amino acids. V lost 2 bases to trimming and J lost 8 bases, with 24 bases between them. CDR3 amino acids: CASSEWQGILPSMGYTF. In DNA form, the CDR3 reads TGTGCCAGCAGTGAATGGCAGGGAATCCTCCCTTCTATGGGCTACACCTTC.

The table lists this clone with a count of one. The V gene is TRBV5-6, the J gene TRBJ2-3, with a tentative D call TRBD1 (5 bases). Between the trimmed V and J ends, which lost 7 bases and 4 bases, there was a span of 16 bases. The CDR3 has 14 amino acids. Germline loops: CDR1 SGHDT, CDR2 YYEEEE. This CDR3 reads CASPTAHSADTQYF. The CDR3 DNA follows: TGTGCCAGCCCGACAGCACACTCCGCAGATACGCAGTATTTT.

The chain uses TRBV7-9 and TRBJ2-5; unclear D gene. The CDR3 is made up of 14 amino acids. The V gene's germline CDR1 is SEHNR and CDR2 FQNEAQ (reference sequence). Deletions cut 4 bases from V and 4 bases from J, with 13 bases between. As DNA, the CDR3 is TGTGCCAGCAGCTACCGTAGACACGGAGAGACCCAGTACTTC. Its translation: CASSYRRHGETQYF.

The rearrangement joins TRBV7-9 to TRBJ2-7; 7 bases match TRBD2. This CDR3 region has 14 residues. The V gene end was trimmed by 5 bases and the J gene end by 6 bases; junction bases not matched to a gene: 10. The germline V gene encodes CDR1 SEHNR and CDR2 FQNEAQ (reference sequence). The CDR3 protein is CASSRGRGSGEQYF. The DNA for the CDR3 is TGTGCCAGCAGCCGGGGGAGGGGATCGGGCGAGCAGTACTTC. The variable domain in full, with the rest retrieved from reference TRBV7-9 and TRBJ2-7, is DTGVSQNPRHKITKRGQNVTFRCDPISEHNRLYWYRQTLGQGPEFLTYFQNEAQLEKSRLLSDRFSAERPKGSFSTLEIQRTEQGDSAMYLCASSRGRGSGEQYFGPGTRLTVT.

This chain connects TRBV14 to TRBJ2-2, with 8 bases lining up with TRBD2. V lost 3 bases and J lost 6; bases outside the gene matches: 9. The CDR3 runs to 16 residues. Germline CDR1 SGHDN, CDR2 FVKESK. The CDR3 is CASSHPRGRFAGELFF. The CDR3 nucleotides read TGTGCCAGCAGCCACCCCCGCGGGAGGTTTGCCGGGGAGCTGTTTTTT. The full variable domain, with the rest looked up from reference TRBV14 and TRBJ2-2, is EAGVTQFPSHSVIEKGQTVTLRCDPISGHDNLYWYRRVMGKEIKFLLHFVKESKQDESGMPNNRFLAERTGGTYSTLKVQPAELEDSGVYFCASSHPRGRFAGELFFGEGSRLTVL.

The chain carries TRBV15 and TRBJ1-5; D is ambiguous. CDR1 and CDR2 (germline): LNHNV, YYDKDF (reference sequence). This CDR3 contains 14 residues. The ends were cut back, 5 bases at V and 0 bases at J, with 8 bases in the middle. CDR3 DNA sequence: TGTGCCACCAGCGGGGAATATAGCAATCAGCCCCAGCATTTT. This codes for CATSGEYSNQPQHF. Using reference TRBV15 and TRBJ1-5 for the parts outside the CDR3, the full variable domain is DAMVIQNPRYQVTQFGKPVTLSCSQTLNHNVMYWYQQKSSQAPKLLFHYYDKDFNNEADTPDNFQSRRPNTSFCFLDIRSPGLGDTAMYLCATSGEYSNQPQHFGDGTRLSIL.

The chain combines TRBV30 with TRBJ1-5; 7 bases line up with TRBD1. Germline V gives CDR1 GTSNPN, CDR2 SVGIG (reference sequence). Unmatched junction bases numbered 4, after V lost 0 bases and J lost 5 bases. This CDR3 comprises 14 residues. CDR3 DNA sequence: TGTGCCTGGAGTGTACGCAGGGGGGATCAGCCCCAGCATTTT. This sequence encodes CAWSVRRGDQPQHF.

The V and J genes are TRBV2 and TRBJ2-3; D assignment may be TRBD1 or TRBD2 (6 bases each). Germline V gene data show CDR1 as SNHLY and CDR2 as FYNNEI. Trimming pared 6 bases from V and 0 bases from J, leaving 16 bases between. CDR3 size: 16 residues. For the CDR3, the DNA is TGTGCCAGCAGGGTTGGAGGGACACTAAGCACAGATACGCAGTATTTT. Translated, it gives CASRVGGTLSTDTQYF.

DNA of the CDR3: TGTGCCAGCAAGCGTACAGGTCCCGTTCCCGGGGAGCTGTTTTTT. Amino acids: CASKRTGPVPGELFF. This rearrangement joins TRBV25-1 to TRBJ2-2, with D perhaps matching TRBD1 (5 bases). Trimming removed 7 bases from V and 6 bases from J, with 18 bases in between. Per germline, CDR1 MGHDK and CDR2 SYGVNS. CDR3 length: 15 amino acids.